This TCR beta chain stems from a study of metastatic and nonmetastatic thyroid tumors. TCRdb used MiXCR to call clones anew from the PCR reads. The data contain about 4,300 clones, around 23% of them singletons. Germline V gives CDR1 SQVTM, CDR2 ANQGSEA. This CDR3 is built from 12 residues. The germline V and J ends were trimmed by 3 bases and 2 bases, with 6 bases remaining between them. No treatment had been given to any patient before thyroid surgery. This clone was recorded at least ten times. Sequencing used tumor tissue. The chain links TRBV29-1 to TRBJ2-3; D is unresolved. The receptor comes from a male donor with papillary thyroid cancer or a benign thyroid nodule (not recorded which). Some clones in this sample may be carry-over from other donors' samples. In nucleotides, the CDR3 is TGCAGCGTTGAGGACCACACAGATACGCAGTATTTT. Translating it yields CSVEDHTDTQYF.